Included here is one T cell receptor beta chain sequence, with context. Which antigen it targets is not known. Base qualities are missing; no much larger clone stands one base away. The data were taken from a study of blood T cell repertoires in COVID-19 (dated by TCRdb to the early 2020s). Regarding the study in general: Samples covering the acute and convalescent phases of COVID-19 were provided by collaborators in the United States, Italy and Spain. Where HLA class I and class II types were available, the types were taken from metadata supplied by the sample provider, not from assay-based typing. Samples came from the ongoing ImmuneRACE study (first 160 participants) plus 1,254 subjects from 6 global collaborators. The prospective study material was composed of cDNA or gDNA derived from T cells, B-cell-depleted T cells, or PBMCs. Nearly every sample came with metadata listing a de-identified subject ID, COVID-19 status, age in years and sex. Deeply sampled blood TCRbeta repertoires from subjects exposed to, actively infected with, or recovered from COVID-19 were included in the dataset. A freely available public database, intended as a resource for researchers studying the immune response to SARS-CoV-2, is where the repertoires were released. Broader findings and caveats from the paper: The amount of clinical and demographic metadata varied by source and participant and was provided uncurated.

The V end gives up 5 bases and the J end 3 bases, leaving 5 bases in the junction not matched to a gene. Via the germline V gene (reference sequence), CDR1 is LNHDA and CDR2 SQIVND. The CDR3 covers 15 residues, taking in both the cysteine and the phenylalanine. The sequence is cut down to CDR3 DNA, 45 bases in frame from base 1. Collaborating institutions collected whole blood in K2EDTA tubes following their own protocols. For TCRbeta analysis, collaborator samples were shipped as frozen whole blood, as isolated PBMCs, or as DNA extracted from either sample type. TCRbeta CDR3 regions were amplified from genomic DNA by means of the immunoSEQ Assay, a bias-controlled multiplex PCR. The authors processed their data as follows. The number of nucleated cells in each sample was estimated by amplification of reference gene primers within the assay. Sequence reads were collapsed and filtered to measure the absolute abundance of every unique TCRbeta CDR3 rearrangement. For each sample, productive Simpson clonality was calculated as the square root of Simpson's diversity index over productive rearrangements. TCRdb carries this immuneACCESS record with in-frame sequences only. Its versions omit some clonotypes, under half of them owing to an unresolved V gene in the studies checked, with the rest unexplained. The D gene and trimming were derived from the DNA, and the V and J assignments and clone size from that table. The sample profile shows about 14,000 clones; roughly 80% of them were found once. The ten largest clones add up to 25% to 35% of the sample.

The chain was built from TRBV19 and TRBJ2-1; 9 central bases correspond to TRBD2. The specimen sequenced was peripheral blood. The clonotype originates from a human donor in a cohort sampled during active COVID-19. The CDR3 has the sequence CASSGGRAIYNEQFF. The DNA is TGTGCCAGTAGTGGCGGGAGGGCCATCTACAATGAGCAGTTCTTC.